The 11 T cell receptor beta chains in this list originate from one sample, sequenced in a study of siplizumab effects on memory and regulatory T cells. The method was immunoSEQ multiplex PCR; TCRdb's version includes in-frame clones alone and lacks a portion of them. Here the sample spans about 87,000 clones, 80% to 90% being singletons. Sequencing was performed on CD4+ T cells sorted from blood. These receptor sequences come from a human donor in good health.

The chain links TRBV29-1 to TRBJ2-6, with 8 bases aligning to TRBD2. CDR3 size: 15 residues. Germline CDR1 reads SQVTM; CDR2 reads ANQGSEA. Trimming took 4 bases from V and 4 from J; bases not matched to a gene: 6. The CDR3 here is CSVGNGGAGANVLTF. DNA of the CDR3: TGCAGCGTTGGGAACGGGGGGGCCGGGGCCAACGTCCTGACTTTC.

This chain uses TRBV19 with TRBJ1-3; unclear D gene. CDR1 and CDR2 (germline): LNHDA, SQIVND (reference sequence). This CDR3 region has 15 residues. V lost 1 base, J lost 8 bases, and 15 bases lay in between. This CDR3 reads CASSIAVSGRDTIYF. The DNA of the CDR3 is TGTGCCAGTAGTATAGCGGTCTCCGGGCGGGACACCATATATTTT.

The chain uses TRBV5-4 and TRBJ1-5; maybe TRBD1 (6 bases). Germline V gives CDR1 SGHNT, CDR2 YYREEE (reference sequence). This CDR3 contains 16 residues. Trimming took 0 bases from V and 1 from J, leaving 11 bases between them. The DNA for the CDR3 is TGTGCCAGCAGCTTGGGGGGGCGCGGGAGCAATCAGCCCCAGCATTTT. It translates to CASSLGGRGSNQPQHF.

The genes are TRBV19 and TRBJ2-7; D possibly corresponds to TRBD2 (6 bases). V was shortened by 4 bases and J by 1 base, with 11 bases between the two germline ends. The CDR3 has 14 amino acids. The V gene's germline CDR1 is LNHDA and CDR2 SQIVND (reference sequence). The CDR3 loop reads CASSTRDSSYEQYF. The CDR3, as DNA: TGTGCCAGTAGTACCCGGGACTCTTCCTACGAGCAGTACTTC.

The chain couples TRBV7-2 to TRBJ1-1; TRBD1 aligns across 7 bases. CDR3 length: 15 residues. The trim removed 3 bases at V and 1 base at J, leaving 5 bases unmatched. Germline V CDR1 and CDR2: SGHTA, FQGNSA. CDR3 amino acids: CASSFDRVKNTEAFF. In nucleotides, the CDR3 is TGTGCCAGCAGCTTTGACAGGGTGAAGAACACTGAAGCTTTCTTT.

V and J are TRBV19 and TRBJ2-7; 10 bases are shared with TRBD2. V shed 4 bases, J shed 6 bases, and the junction held 6 bases outside the gene matches. The CDR3 runs 14 residues. The germline gives CDR1 LNHDA, CDR2 SQIVND (reference sequence). CDR3 sequence reads: CASSTSGSRAEQYF. The CDR3 DNA follows: TGTGCCAGTAGTACTAGCGGGAGTAGGGCCGAGCAGTACTTC.

The chain uses TRBV27 and TRBJ1-5; D gene unclear. The germline V gene has CDR1 MNHEY and CDR2 SMNVEV (reference sequence). V lost 2 bases and J 6 bases, leaving 14 bases between the germline ends. The CDR3 extends over 15 amino acids. This CDR3 reads CASSLSSGLGQPQHF. The CDR3 nucleotides are TGTGCCAGCAGTTTAAGTAGTGGGTTGGGTCAGCCCCAGCATTTT.

This chain uses TRBV28 with TRBJ2-3; 8 bases fit TRBD2. Germline V gene sequence: CDR1 MDHEN, CDR2 SYDVKM. V dropped 5 bases and J dropped 6; count of bases not matched to a gene: 22. The CDR3 extends over 19 amino acids. The CDR3 loop reads CASSSNLARLREAQDTQYF. CDR3 bases: TGTGCCAGCAGTAGCAACCTAGCAAGGCTGCGGGAGGCCCAGGATACGCAGTATTTT. Filled out from reference TRBV28 and TRBJ2-3, the complete variable domain reads DVKVTQSSRYLVKRTGEKVFLECVQDMDHENMFWYRQDPGLGLRLIYFSYDVKMKEKGDIPEGYSVSREKKERFSLILESASTNQTSMYLCASSSNLARLREAQDTQYFGPGTRLTVL.

This sequence joins TRBV6-1 and TRBJ1-2; D ambiguous. Trimming removed 4 bases from V and 5 bases from J, with 14 bases in between. Germline V gives CDR1 MNHNS, CDR2 SASEGT. The CDR3 is 14 residues long. In nucleotides, the CDR3 is TGTGCCAGCAGTGCCGGACCGAACTCTTATGGCTACACCTTC. Protein: CASSAGPNSYGYTF.

The chain uses TRBV6-5 and TRBJ2-3; D is perhaps TRBD2 (5 bases). CDR1 MNHEY and CDR2 SVGAGI come from the germline V gene. V was trimmed by 6 bases and J by 0 bases, leaving 13 bases between them. CDR3 length: 15 amino acids. The chain's CDR3 is CASRGLGGSTDTQYF. CDR3 DNA: TGTGCCAGCAGGGGCTTGGGCGGGAGCACAGATACGCAGTATTTT.

J is TRBJ2-3 and V is TRBV5-1; 12 bases align to TRBD2. After removal of 4 bases from V and 2 bases from J, the junction contained 8 bases not matched to a gene. This CDR3 has 17 amino acids. Germline lookup yields CDR1 SGHRS and CDR2 YFSETQ. The CDR3 sequence is CASSLGLAGPPTDTQYF. CDR3 coding DNA: TGCGCCAGCAGCCTCGGACTAGCGGGACCCCCCACAGATACGCAGTATTTT.